These 8 T cell receptor beta chains were all obtained from the same sample, sequenced in a study of T cells after posttransplantation cyclophosphamide. Sequencing was performed with immunoSEQ multiplex PCR; in TCRdb, only in-frame clones are kept and a portion is missing. In the table there are 20,000 to 25,000 clones, 86% of which are singletons. A marrow graft followed busulfan-fludarabine conditioning, with cyclophosphamide on days +3 and +4. The specimen was PBMCs, collected after allogeneic stem cell transplant with posttransplant cyclophosphamide. These receptors all come from a female patient in her 30s who received an allogeneic stem cell transplant from an unrelated donor, was CMV-positive, and had no GVHD. Part of the T cell pool may stem from the graft donor.

This clone has only one observation. The chain uses TRBV27 and TRBJ2-7; TRBD2 agrees at 7 bases. J gave up 4 bases and V 1 base, and 1 base lay outside the gene matches. In germline, CDR1 is MNHEY, CDR2 SMNVEV (reference sequence). CDR3 length: 13 residues. CDR3 DNA: TGTGCCAGCAGTTTATGGGAGGGATACGAGCAGTACTTC. As protein: CASSLWEGYEQYF.

This chain links TRBV7-9 with TRBJ2-1; D is possibly TRBD2 (6 bases). Germline CDR1 SEHNR, CDR2 FQNEAQ (reference sequence). CDR3 size: 15 residues. The ends were cut back, 0 bases at V and 6 bases at J, with 12 bases in the middle. Here the CDR3 DNA reads TGTGCCAGCAGCTTAGCGGGGGGAACGACCAATGAGCAGTTCTTC. This gives the protein CASSLAGGTTNEQFF.

The V call is TRBV27, the J call TRBJ1-6; 10 positions agree with TRBD1. With 8 bases clipped from V and 7 bases from J, the junction kept 5 bases outside the gene matches. The V gene's germline CDR1 is MNHEY and CDR2 SMNVEV (reference sequence). This CDR3 region has 14 residues. CDR3 region: CASSEGQGNSPLHF. CDR3 DNA sequence: TGTGCCAGCTCCGAGGGACAGGGGAATTCACCCCTCCACTTT.

This clone has a handful of counts. This sequence joins TRBV10-3 and TRBJ1-1; D is ambiguous. The CDR3 covers 12 residues. V lost 8 bases and J 2 bases, leaving 9 bases between the germline ends. The V gene's germline CDR1 is ENHRY and CDR2 SYGVKD. DNA for the CDR3: TGTGCCATCGGCGAGGGCAACACTGAAGCTTTCTTT. This encodes CAIGEGNTEAFF.

The chain carries TRBV7-6 and TRBJ1-4, with D perhaps matching TRBD1 (6 bases). Trimming stripped 6 bases from V and 10 bases from J, with 21 bases between. The CDR3 runs 15 residues. Per germline, CDR1 SGHVS and CDR2 FNYEAQ. CDR3 sequence: CASSYNRASVGKLFF. CDR3 DNA: TGTGCCAGCAGTTATAACAGGGCCTCGGTCGGAAAACTGTTTTTT.

The chain couples TRBV5-1 to TRBJ1-1; no clear D. There are 15 residues in the CDR3. The germline CDR1 and CDR2 sequences are SGHRS and YFSETQ. Trimming cost V 1 base and J 0 bases, with 10 bases left between them. The CDR3, as DNA: TGCGCCAGCAGCTTGAATTTGGGCTTGAACACTGAAGCTTTCTTT. Protein product: CASSLNLGLNTEAFF.

The chain combines TRBV7-2 with TRBJ2-3; 13 nucleotides match TRBD2. CDR3 length: 16 residues. Germline-derived CDR1 and CDR2 are SGHTA and FQGNSA. Losses at the gene ends were 5 bases for V and 2 bases for J; bases not matched to a gene: 4. DNA for the CDR3: TGTGCCAGCAGCACAGGACTAGCGGGGGACACAGATACGCAGTATTTT. Its protein product is CASSTGLAGDTDTQYF.

The V gene is TRBV4-3, the J gene TRBJ2-1, with 10 bases lining up with TRBD2. The length of the CDR3 is 15 residues. Per germline, CDR1 LGHNA and CDR2 YSLEER. V gave up 1 base and J gave up 7 bases; unmatched junction bases: 4. The chain's CDR3 is CASSQASGGANEQFF. CDR3 nucleotides: TGCGCCAGCAGCCAAGCCAGCGGGGGGGCGAATGAGCAGTTCTTC.